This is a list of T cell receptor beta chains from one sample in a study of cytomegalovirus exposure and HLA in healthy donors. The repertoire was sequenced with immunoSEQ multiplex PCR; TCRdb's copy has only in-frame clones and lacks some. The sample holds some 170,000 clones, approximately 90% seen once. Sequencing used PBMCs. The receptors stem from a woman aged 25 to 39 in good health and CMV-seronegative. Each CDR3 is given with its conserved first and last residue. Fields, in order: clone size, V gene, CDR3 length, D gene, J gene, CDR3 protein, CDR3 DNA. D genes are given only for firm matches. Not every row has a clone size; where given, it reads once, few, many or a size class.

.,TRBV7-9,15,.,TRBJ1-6,CASSLVAGTYSPLHF,TGTGCCAGCAGCTTAGTAGCGGGAACATATTCACCCCTCCACTTT
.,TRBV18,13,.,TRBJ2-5,CASSLDTFATQYF,TGTGCCAGCTCCTTGGACACGTTTGCGACCCAGTACTTC
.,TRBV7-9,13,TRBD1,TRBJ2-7,CASSLTGGFEQYF,TGTGCCAGCAGCTTAACAGGGGGTTTCGAGCAGTACTTC
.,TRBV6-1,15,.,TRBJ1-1,CASSEPRGLDTEAFF,TGTGCCAGCAGTGAACCCCGAGGATTGGACACTGAAGCTTTCTTT
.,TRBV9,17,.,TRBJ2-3,CASSVGSGRGITDTQYF,TGTGCCAGCAGCGTAGGCAGTGGTCGCGGTATCACAGATACGCAGTATTTT
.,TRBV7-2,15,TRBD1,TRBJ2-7,CASSLAGQGPYEQYF,TGTGCCAGCAGCTTAGCGGGACAGGGCCCCTACGAGCAGTACTTC
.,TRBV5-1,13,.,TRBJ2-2,CASRQPNTGELFF,TGCGCCAGCAGACAGCCGAACACCGGGGAGCTGTTTTTT
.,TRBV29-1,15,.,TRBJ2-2,CSGAETGANTGELFF,TGCAGCGGCGCCGAGACAGGAGCGAACACCGGGGAGCTGTTTTTT
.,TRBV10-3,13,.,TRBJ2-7,CAISEGGNYEQYF,TGTGCCATCAGTGAGGGGGGGAACTACGAGCAGTACTTC
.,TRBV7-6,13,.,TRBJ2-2,CASSLGEIGELFF,TGTGCCAGCAGCTTAGGAGAGATCGGGGAGCTGTTTTTT
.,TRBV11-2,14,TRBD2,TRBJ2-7,CASSRSGGAHEQYF,TGTGCCAGCAGTCGTAGCGGGGGGGCCCACGAGCAGTACTTC
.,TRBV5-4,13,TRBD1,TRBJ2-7,CASSAGQGREQYF,TGTGCCAGCAGCGCAGGACAGGGACGCGAGCAGTACTTC
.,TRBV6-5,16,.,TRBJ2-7,CASSYSSTSGSYEQYF,.
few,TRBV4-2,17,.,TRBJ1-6,CASSQDKKGPYNSPLHF,TGTGCCAGCAGCCAAGATAAGAAGGGGCCGTATAATTCACCCCTCCACTTT
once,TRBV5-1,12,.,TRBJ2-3,CASSTNTDTQYF,TGCGCCAGCAGCACAAACACAGATACGCAGTATTTT
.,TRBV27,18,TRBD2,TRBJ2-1,CASSLYQSGGAIYNEQFF,TGTGCCAGCAGTTTATACCAAAGCGGGGGGGCCATCTACAATGAGCAGTTCTTC
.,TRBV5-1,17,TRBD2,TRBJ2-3,CASSRLPGLETTDTQYF,TGCGCCAGCAGCCGACTTCCGGGACTAGAGACCACAGATACGCAGTATTTT
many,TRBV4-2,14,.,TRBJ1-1,CASSHRQPNTEAFF,TGTGCCAGCAGCCACAGGCAGCCGAACACTGAAGCTTTCTTT
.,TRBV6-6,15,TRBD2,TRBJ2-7,CASRDRLAGAYEQYF,TGTGCCAGCAGGGACCGACTAGCGGGGGCCTACGAGCAGTACTTC
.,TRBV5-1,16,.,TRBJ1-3,CASSLWLRSSGNTIYF,TGCGCCAGCAGCTTGTGGTTACGGAGCTCTGGAAACACCATATATTTT
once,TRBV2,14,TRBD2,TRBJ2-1,CASSVGGGYNEQFF,TGTGCCAGCAGTGTGGGGGGGGGCTACAATGAGCAGTTCTTC
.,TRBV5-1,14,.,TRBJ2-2,CASSPTGEAGELFF,TGCGCCAGCAGCCCTACAGGGGAGGCCGGGGAGCTGTTTTTT
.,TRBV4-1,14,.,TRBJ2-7,CASSQLRNEHEQYF,TGCGCCAGCAGCCAGCTAAGAAATGAGCACGAGCAGTACTTC
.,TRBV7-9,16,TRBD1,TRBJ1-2,CASSFGTGMVDYGYTF,TGTGCCAGCAGCTTCGGGACAGGGATGGTAGACTATGGCTACACCTTC
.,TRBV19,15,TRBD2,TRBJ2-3,CASSIVAGGTDTQYF,TGTGCCAGTAGTATCGTAGCGGGAGGCACAGATACGCAGTATTTT
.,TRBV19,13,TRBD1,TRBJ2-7,CASTTTGGYEQYF,TGTGCCAGTACTACGACAGGGGGCTACGAGCAGTACTTC
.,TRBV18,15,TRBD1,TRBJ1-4,CASSPPLQGGEKLFF,TGTGCCAGCTCACCACCTTTACAGGGGGGCGAAAAACTGTTTTTT
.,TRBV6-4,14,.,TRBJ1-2,CASSLDAGVGGYTF,TGTGCCAGCAGTCTCGACGCGGGGGTAGGTGGCTACACCTTC
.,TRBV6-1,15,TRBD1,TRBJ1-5,CASSQGTAYNQPQHF,TGTGCCAGCAGCCAAGGGACAGCTTACAATCAGCCCCAGCATTTT
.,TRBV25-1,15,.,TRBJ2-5,CASSELRGWGETQYF,TGTGCCAGCAGTGAATTAAGGGGCTGGGGTGAGACCCAGTACTTC
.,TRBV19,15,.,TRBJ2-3,CASSMEQVLTDTQYF,TGTGCCAGTAGTATGGAACAGGTTCTCACAGATACGCAGTATTTT
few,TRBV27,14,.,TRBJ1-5,CASSLQGGNQPQHF,TGTGCCAGCTCCCTACAGGGTGGCAATCAGCCCCAGCATTTT
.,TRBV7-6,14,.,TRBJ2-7,CASSLRDTSYEQYF,TGTGCCAGCAGCTTAAGGGACACTTCCTACGAGCAGTACTTC
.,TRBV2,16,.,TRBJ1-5,CASSDQRGRGNQPQHF,TGTGCCAGCAGTGATCAGAGAGGGAGGGGCAATCAGCCCCAGCATTTT
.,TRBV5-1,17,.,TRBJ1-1,CASSLAPPTRPNTEAFF,TGCGCCAGCAGCTTGGCCCCTCCGACAAGACCGAACACTGAAGCTTTCTTT
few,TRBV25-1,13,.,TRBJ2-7,CASRAFGSYEQYF,TGTGCCAGCAGGGCATTTGGCTCCTACGAGCAGTACTTC
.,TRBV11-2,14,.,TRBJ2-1,CASSLVTVNNEQFF,TGTGCCAGCAGCTTAGTGACTGTAAACAATGAGCAGTTCTTC
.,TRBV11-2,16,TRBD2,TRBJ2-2,CASSLSGGASTGELFF,TGTGCCAGCAGCCTCAGCGGGGGGGCCTCCACCGGGGAGCTGTTTTTT
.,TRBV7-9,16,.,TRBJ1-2,CASSPITADSLEGYTF,TGTGCCAGCAGCCCGATAACCGCGGACAGTTTGGAGGGCTACACCTTC
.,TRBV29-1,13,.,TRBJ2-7,CSSMRAGADEQYF,TGCAGCTCCATGCGGGCGGGGGCGGACGAGCAGTACTTC
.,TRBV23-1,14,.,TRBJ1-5,CASRSLRWRQPQHF,TGCGCCAGCAGATCCTTACGGTGGCGGCAGCCCCAGCATTTT
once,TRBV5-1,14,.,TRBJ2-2,CASSLVEDPNVWVF,TGCGCCAGCAGCTTGGTGGAGGACCCTAATGTGTGGGTTTTT
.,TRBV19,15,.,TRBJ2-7,CASSIGGGGSYEQYF,TGTGCCAGTAGTATCGGGGGAGGAGGGTCCTACGAGCAGTACTTC
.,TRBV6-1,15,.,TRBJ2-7,CASSERADPTYEQYF,TGTGCCAGCAGTGAACGCGCGGATCCAACCTACGAGCAGTACTTC
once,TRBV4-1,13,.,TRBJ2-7,CASSQSSAFEQYF,TGCGCCAGCAGCCAAAGCTCAGCGTTCGAGCAGTACTTC
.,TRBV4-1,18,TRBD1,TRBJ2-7,CASSQPPSLSGGVYEQYF,TGCGCCAGCAGCCAACCCCCCTCTCTCTCAGGGGGCGTCTACGAGCAGTACTTC
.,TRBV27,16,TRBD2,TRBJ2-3,CASSFSLRGGTDTQYF,TGTGCCAGCAGTTTCAGCTTGCGGGGGGGCACAGATACGCAGTATTTT
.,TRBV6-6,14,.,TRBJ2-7,CATTLDMPSYEQYF,TGTGCCACAACCCTGGACATGCCGAGCTACGAGCAGTACTTC
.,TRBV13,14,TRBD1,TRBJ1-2,CASSLFGTGKGYTF,TGTGCCAGCAGCTTATTCGGGACAGGGAAAGGCTACACCTTC
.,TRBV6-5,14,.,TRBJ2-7,CASSRGGTGSWQYF,TGTGCCAGCAGTCGAGGCGGGACCGGGTCGTGGCAGTACTTC
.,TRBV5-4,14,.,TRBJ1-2,CASSQDRGQHGYTF,TGTGCCAGCAGCCAGGATCGGGGTCAGCATGGCTACACCTTC
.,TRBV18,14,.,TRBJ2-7,CASSPSTDGYEQYF,TGTGCCAGCTCACCATCGACTGACGGCTACGAGCAGTACTTC
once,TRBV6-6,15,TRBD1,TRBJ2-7,CASSSGDRFTYEQYF,TGTGCCAGCAGTTCCGGGGACAGGTTTACCTACGAGCAGTACTTC
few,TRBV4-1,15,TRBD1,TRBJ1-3,CASSQGTGIGNTIYF,TGCGCCAGCAGCCAAGGGACAGGAATCGGAAACACCATATATTTT
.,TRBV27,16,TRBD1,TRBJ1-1,CASSRYPQGGFTEAFF,TGTGCCAGCAGCAGATACCCACAGGGGGGCTTCACTGAAGCTTTCTTT